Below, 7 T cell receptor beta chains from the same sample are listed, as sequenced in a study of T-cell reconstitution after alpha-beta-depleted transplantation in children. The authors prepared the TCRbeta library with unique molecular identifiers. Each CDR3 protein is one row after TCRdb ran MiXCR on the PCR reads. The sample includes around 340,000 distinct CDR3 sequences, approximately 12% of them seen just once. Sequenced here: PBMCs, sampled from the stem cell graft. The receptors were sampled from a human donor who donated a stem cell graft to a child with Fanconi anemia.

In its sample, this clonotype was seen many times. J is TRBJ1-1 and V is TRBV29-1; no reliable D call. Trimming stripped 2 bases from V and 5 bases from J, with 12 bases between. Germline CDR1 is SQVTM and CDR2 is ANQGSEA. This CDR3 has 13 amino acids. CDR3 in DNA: TGCAGCGTTGAAAGGGCCCTCGGGACTGAAGCTTTCTTT. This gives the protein CSVERALGTEAFF.

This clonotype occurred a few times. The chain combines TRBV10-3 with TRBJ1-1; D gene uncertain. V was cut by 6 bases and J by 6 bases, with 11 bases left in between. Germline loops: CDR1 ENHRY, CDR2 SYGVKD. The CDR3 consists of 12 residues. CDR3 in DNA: TGTGCCATCAGGGGCCAAGTCCCTGAAGCTTTCTTT. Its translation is CAIRGQVPEAFF.

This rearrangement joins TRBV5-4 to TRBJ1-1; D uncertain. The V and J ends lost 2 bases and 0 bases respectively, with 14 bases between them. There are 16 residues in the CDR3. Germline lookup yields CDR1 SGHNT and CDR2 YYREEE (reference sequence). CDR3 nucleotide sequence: TGTGCCAGCAGCTTTTCCATCGCGGGGTTGAACACTGAAGCTTTCTTT. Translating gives CASSFSIAGLNTEAFF. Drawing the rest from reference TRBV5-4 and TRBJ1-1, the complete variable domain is ETGVTQSPTHLIKTRGQQVTLRCSSQSGHNTVSWYQQALGQGPQFIFQYYREEENGRGNFPPRFSGLQFPNYSSELNVNALELDDSALYLCASSFSIAGLNTEAFFGQGTRLTVV.

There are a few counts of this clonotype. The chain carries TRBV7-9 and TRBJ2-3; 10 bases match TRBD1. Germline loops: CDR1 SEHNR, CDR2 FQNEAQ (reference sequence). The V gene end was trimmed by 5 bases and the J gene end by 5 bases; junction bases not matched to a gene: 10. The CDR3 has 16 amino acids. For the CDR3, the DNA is TGTGCCAGCAGCATCGGACAGGGGGTTGTAGTAGATACGCAGTATTTT. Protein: CASSIGQGVVVDTQYF.

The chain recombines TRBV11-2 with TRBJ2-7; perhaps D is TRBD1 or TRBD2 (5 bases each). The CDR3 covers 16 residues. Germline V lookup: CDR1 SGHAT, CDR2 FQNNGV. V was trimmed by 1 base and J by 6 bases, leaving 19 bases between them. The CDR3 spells CASSLGESGFQSEQYV. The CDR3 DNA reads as TGTGCCAGCAGCTTAGGGGAGTCAGGGTTTCAATCCGAGCAGTACGTC.

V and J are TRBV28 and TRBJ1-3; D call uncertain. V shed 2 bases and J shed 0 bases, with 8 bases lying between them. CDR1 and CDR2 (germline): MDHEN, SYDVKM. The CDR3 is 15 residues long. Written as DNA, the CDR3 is TGTGCCAGCAGTTTAGGGGTGATCTCTGGAAACACCATATATTTT. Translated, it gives CASSLGVISGNTIYF.

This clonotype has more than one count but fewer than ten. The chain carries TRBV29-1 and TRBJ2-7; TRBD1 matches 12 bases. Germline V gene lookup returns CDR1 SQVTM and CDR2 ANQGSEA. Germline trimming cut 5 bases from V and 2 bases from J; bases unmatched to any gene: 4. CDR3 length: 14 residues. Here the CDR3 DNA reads TGCAGCGTTACTAGGGACAGGGGGCCCTACGAGCAGTACTTC. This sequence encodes CSVTRDRGPYEQYF.